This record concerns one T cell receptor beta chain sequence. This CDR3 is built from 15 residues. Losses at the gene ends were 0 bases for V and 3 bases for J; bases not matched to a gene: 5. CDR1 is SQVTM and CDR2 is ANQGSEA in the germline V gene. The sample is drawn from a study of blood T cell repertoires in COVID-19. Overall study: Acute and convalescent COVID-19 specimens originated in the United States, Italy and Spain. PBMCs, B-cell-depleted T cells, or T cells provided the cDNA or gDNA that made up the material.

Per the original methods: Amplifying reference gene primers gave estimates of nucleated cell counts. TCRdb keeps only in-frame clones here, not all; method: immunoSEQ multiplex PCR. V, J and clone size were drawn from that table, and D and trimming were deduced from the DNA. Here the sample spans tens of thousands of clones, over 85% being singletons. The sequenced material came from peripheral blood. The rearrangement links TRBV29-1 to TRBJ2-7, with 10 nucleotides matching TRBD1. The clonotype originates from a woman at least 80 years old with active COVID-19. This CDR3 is CSVEDPGTGVYEQYF. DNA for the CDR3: TGCAGCGTTGAAGATCCCGGGACAGGGGTCTACGAGCAGTACTTC.